Listed below are T cell receptor beta chains from one sample, sequenced in a study of blood T cell repertoires in COVID-19. Sequencing used immunoSEQ multiplex PCR; TCRdb keeps in-frame clones, though not all of them. The sample carries about 400,000 clones, approximately 85% recorded once. Sequencing used PBMCs or T cells enriched from blood (not recorded which). These receptors were collected from a woman aged 40 to 50 with acute COVID-19. Both conserved end residues are part of each CDR3. A D gene is named only where the DNA matches it firmly. Clone size appears in some rows only: once, few, many, or a class for an expanded clone.

>TRBJ1-5|NA|NA|TRBV20-1
CSASRVPGQPQHF
TGCAGTGCTAGTCGGGTGCCCGGTCAGCCCCAGCATTTT
>TRBJ1-2|TRBD1|few|TRBV6-5
CASSRTGNGYTF
TGTGCCAGCAGTCGGACAGGGAATGGCTACACCTTC
>TRBJ2-7|TRBD1|NA|TRBV6-5
CASSFRDSYEQYF
TGTGCCAGCAGTTTTAGGGACAGCTACGAGCAGTACTTC
>TRBJ2-2|TRBD2|once|TRBV5-4
CASSLVPSGGLNTGELFF
TGTGCCAGCAGCTTGGTCCCTAGCGGGGGCCTAAACACCGGGGAGCTGTTTTTT
>TRBJ1-1|TRBD1|NA|TRBV6-6
CASSRSSDRAGAEAFF
TGTGCCAGCAGCCGATCGTCGGACAGGGCCGGGGCTGAAGCTTTCTTT
>TRBJ2-1|TRBD2|NA|TRBV5-1
CASSWGLAGPNNEQFF
TGCGCCAGCAGCTGGGGGCTAGCGGGGCCGAACAATGAGCAGTTCTTC
>TRBJ1-2|NA|NA|TRBV5-1
CASSPGVGGYTF
TGCGCCAGCAGCCCCGGGGTAGGGGGCTACACCTTC
>TRBJ2-4|NA|NA|TRBV12-3/TRBV12-4
CASRGLSGNIQYF
TGTGCCAGCAGAGGCCTTTCCGGGAACATTCAGTACTTC
>TRBJ2-4|TRBD2|NA|TRBV5-1
CASSYRLADVQYF
TGCGCCAGCAGCTACCGACTAGCGGATGTTCAGTACTTC
>TRBJ2-1|NA|few|TRBV5-5
CASSRDSRYNEQFF
TGTGCCAGCAGCCGCGACAGCCGCTACAATGAGCAGTTCTTC
>TRBJ1-2|TRBD1|few|TRBV7-9
CASSLGTGTEDGYTF
TGTGCCAGCAGCTTAGGAACAGGGACAGAAGATGGCTACACCTTC
>TRBJ1-5|NA|once|TRBV12-5
CASGLAREGISNQPQHF
TGTGCTAGTGGTTTGGCCCGAGAGGGTATTAGCAATCAGCCCCAGCATTTT
>TRBJ1-3|NA|NA|TRBV5-1
CASSSTAGNTIYF
TGCGCCAGCAGCTCGACAGCTGGAAACACCATATATTTT
>TRBJ1-5|NA|NA|TRBV18
CASSPQSNNQPQHF
TGTGCCAGCTCACCCCAGTCGAACAATCAGCCCCAGCATTTT
>TRBJ1-1|TRBD1|NA|TRBV5-5
CASSSRQGGNTEAFF
TGTGCCAGCAGCTCTCGACAGGGAGGGAACACTGAAGCTTTCTTT
>TRBJ2-2|TRBD2|NA|TRBV24-1
CATSDSGLAGNTGELFF
TGTGCCACCAGTGATTCGGGACTAGCGGGGAACACCGGGGAGCTGTTTTTT
>TRBJ2-2|NA|NA|TRBV19
CASSIGGSLYTGELFF
TGTGCCAGTAGTATTGGGGGCAGCCTCTACACCGGGGAGCTGTTTTTT
>TRBJ1-5|NA|NA|TRBV19
CASSIAREYNQPQHF
TGTGCCAGTAGTATAGCCAGGGAATACAATCAGCCCCAGCATTTT
>TRBJ1-4|TRBD1|NA|TRBV11-2
CASSFGTGRIRLFF
TGTGCCAGCAGCTTCGGGACAGGGCGGATTCGACTGTTTTTT
>TRBJ1-1|NA|NA|TRBV2
CASRHRTASTEAFF
TGTGCCAGCAGACACCGGACAGCATCCACTGAAGCTTTCTTT
>TRBJ1-2|NA|NA|TRBV6-5
CASSQRGAPNYGYTF
TGTGCCAGCAGCCAACGGGGGGCCCCTAACTATGGCTACACCTTC
>TRBJ2-1|NA|NA|TRBV21-1
CASSKDRNEQFF
TGTGCCAGCAGCAAAGATCGGAATGAGCAGTTCTTC